This T cell receptor (beta chain) was captured by sequencing in a study of T cell clonality in common variable immunodeficiency. CDR1 and CDR2 from the germline V gene are SGHNT and YYREEE (reference sequence). V dropped 6 bases and J dropped 0 bases, with 15 bases sitting between them. There are 15 residues in the CDR3. Clones were sequenced by immunoSEQ multiplex PCR, and TCRdb holds only the in-frame ones, with some missing. The sample contains approximately 58,000 clones, none of them singletons. This clone has ten or more counts. The CDR3 is cut off 3 residues early in the read; its end comes from the germline J gene.

The genes are TRBV5-4 and TRBJ1-1, with D hard to call. The source of this sequence is a person aged 18 to 75 in good health. What was sequenced was peripheral blood mononuclear cells. The CDR3 reads CASITGSPMNTEAFF. Incomplete CDR3 DNA: TGTGCCAGCATCACGGGGAGTCCCATGAACACTGAA.